This T cell receptor (beta chain) stems from a study of blood T cell repertoires in COVID-19. Across the study: Specimens from acute and convalescent COVID-19 originated in the United States, Italy and Spain.

Per the authors' pipeline: Researchers report that nucleated cell counts were estimated from reference gene primer amplification. This table comes from immunoSEQ multiplex PCR, and its TCRdb copy is limited to in-frame clones, with some not included. Clone size and V and J calls were adopted from that table, with D and trimming inferred from the DNA. The sample comprises under 250,000 clones, roughly 84% of which are singletons, and approximately 1.4% rests with the top ten. CDR3 length: 10 residues. The V and J ends lost 8 bases and 10 bases respectively, with 6 bases between them. Germline-derived CDR1 and CDR2 are SNHLY and FYNNEI.

The chain joins TRBV2 to TRBJ2-6; perhaps TRBD2 as D (6 bases). The sequenced material came from peripheral blood. The TCR sequence derives from a woman between 40 and 55 years old who had recovered from COVID-19. This chain's CDR3 is CASGGNVLTF. Here the CDR3 DNA reads TGTGCCAGCGGAGGGAACGTCCTGACTTTC. Variable domain in full (rest from reference TRBV2 and TRBJ2-6): EPEVTQTPSHQVTQMGQEVILRCVPISNHLYFYWYRQILGQKVEFLVSFYNNEISEKSEIFDDQFSVERPDGSNFTLKIRSTKLEDSAMYFCASGGNVLTFGAGSRLTVL.